The clone carrying this TCR beta chain turned up a few times. Its specificity is unknown. Germline CDR1 is SGDLS and CDR2 is YYNGEE. The CDR3 runs 14 residues. With 0 bases removed from V and 4 bases from J, the gap between germline ends came to 10 bases. This entry is derived from a study of T cells in Graves' hyperthyroidism and ophthalmopathy. General study results and limits: Blood also held most thyroid clonotypes expanded beyond 0.001. Researchers report that a 13 V-J model separated ophthalmopathy from stable hyperthyroidism.

Researchers took RNA transcripts and amplified the TCR beta CDR3 regions from them. TCR CDR3 regions were first amplified by RT-PCR with HTBI primers. Each CDR3 protein is one row after TCRdb ran MiXCR on the multiplex PCR reads. Of around 280,000 distinct CDR3 sequences in the sample, roughly 15% are singletons; the top ten hold around 8%. Patients aged 18 to 65 had newly diagnosed hyperthyroidism lasting under 2 months. Diagnosis rested on symptoms, serum thyroxine and TRAb, thyroid ultrasound, and orbital computed tomography. The rearrangement uses TRBV9 and TRBJ1-1, with D tentatively TRBD1 (5 bases). The specimen sequenced was blood. The sequence was collected from a woman between 40 and 55 years old with Graves' hyperthyroidism. For the CDR3, the DNA is TGTGCCAGCAGCGTAGACGTTGGGGGCACTGAAGCTTTCTTT. Its translation: CASSVDVGGTEAFF.